What follows is one T cell receptor beta chain and its context. The data were taken from a study of technical replicates of blood from four donors. V dropped 6 bases and J dropped 2 bases, with 14 bases sitting between them. The germline gives CDR1 SEHNR, CDR2 FQNEAQ (reference sequence). The CDR3 has 14 residues. TCRdb keeps only in-frame clones here, not all; method: immunoSEQ multiplex PCR. The sample includes tens of thousands of clones, roughly 95% of them seen just once. Sequencing was performed on T cells isolated from PBMCs. The rearrangement links TRBV7-9 to TRBJ2-7; D gene uncertain. The sequence came from a human donor in good health. CDR3 nucleotide sequence: TGTGCCAGCAGTCTGATTAGCCTACCCTACGAGCAGTACTTC. This translates into CASSLISLPYEQYF.